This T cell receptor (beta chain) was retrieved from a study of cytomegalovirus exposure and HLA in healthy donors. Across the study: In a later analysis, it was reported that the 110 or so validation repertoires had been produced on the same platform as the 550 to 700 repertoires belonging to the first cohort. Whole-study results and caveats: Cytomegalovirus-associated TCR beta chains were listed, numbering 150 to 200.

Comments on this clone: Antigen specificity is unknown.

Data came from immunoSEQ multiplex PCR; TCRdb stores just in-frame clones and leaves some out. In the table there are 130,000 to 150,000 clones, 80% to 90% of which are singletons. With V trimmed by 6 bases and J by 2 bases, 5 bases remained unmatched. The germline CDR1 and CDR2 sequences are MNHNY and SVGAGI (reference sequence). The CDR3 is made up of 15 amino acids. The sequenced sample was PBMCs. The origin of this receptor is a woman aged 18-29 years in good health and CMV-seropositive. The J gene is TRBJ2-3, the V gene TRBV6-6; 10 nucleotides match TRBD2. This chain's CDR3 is CASRPSGGYTDTQYF. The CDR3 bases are TGTGCCAGCAGGCCTAGCGGGGGATACACAGATACGCAGTATTTT.